This T cell receptor (beta chain) was identified in a study of a mutant IDH1 vaccine in newly diagnosed glioma. Study-level background: Sex among treated patients split about 60% male, about 40% female; mean age was around 40 years. Beforehand, treatment had been radiotherapy, temozolomide, or both; the majority received both. Study-wide results and caveats: Most patients, 90% to 95%, showed vaccine-induced immune responses.

The trim removed 4 bases at V and 1 base at J, leaving 6 bases unmatched. Per the germline V gene, CDR1 is LNHDA and CDR2 is SQIVND (reference sequence). The CDR3 loop spans 15 amino acids. Sequencing was performed with immunoSEQ multiplex PCR; in TCRdb, only in-frame clones are kept and a portion is missing. This table holds under 45,000 clones, about 75% found once. Time point of the sample: week 23, last vaccination. Vaccination used 300 ug of mutant IDH1 20-mer peptide per dose, with topical imiquimod. Diagnosis in the donors showed new WHO grade 3 or 4 astrocytomas that were IDH1-mutant and ATRX-lost. A remark on this clone: Its antigen is currently unknown.

The receptor was isolated from a man aged 50 or older with glioma. The rearrangement uses TRBV19 and TRBJ2-7; 8 bases line up with TRBD1. The source was PBMCs, collected from a glioma patient whose treatment included an IDH1 peptide vaccine. CDR3 in amino acids: CASSTYRGESYEQYF. CDR3 DNA: TGTGCCAGTAGTACTTACAGGGGGGAGTCCTACGAGCAGTACTTC.